The clone carrying this TCR beta chain counts as medium-sized (0.01 to 0.1%). Its antigen is unknown. The germline V gene encodes CDR1 SNHLY and CDR2 FYNNEI. There are 13 residues in the CDR3. V lost 7 bases and J 8 bases, leaving 12 bases between the germline ends. These data come from a study of type 1 regulatory T cells. TCRdb re-derived calls from the reads in MiXCR, one entry per CDR3 protein. The sample includes 2,500 to 4,000 distinct CDR3 sequences, less than 9% of them seen just once. Sequencing was carried out using cultured T cells, either the whole culture or a sorted T cell fraction (not recorded which). This clonotype was sampled from a human donor in good health. The chain is built from TRBV2 and TRBJ1-6, with no clear D. The CDR3 loop is CASMRTGDSPLHF. The CDR3 nucleotides are TGTGCCAGCATGCGGACCGGGGATTCACCCCTCCACTTT.